This TCR beta chain was recovered during a study of T cell repertoires in cytomegalovirus infection. Germline V gene lookup returns CDR1 MDHEN and CDR2 SYDVKM. This CDR3 spans 15 amino acids. Trimming left V 5 bases short and J 3 bases short, with 11 bases between. TCRdb analysed the reads with MiXCR anew, one entry per CDR3 protein. The sample lists about 120,000 distinct CDR3 sequences; 10% were seen once. Turning to this clonotype: What it binds is unknown.

Sequencing input: PBMCs, sequenced either directly or after in vitro stimulation (not recorded which). This rearrangement joins TRBV28 to TRBJ1-6; no firm D call. The TCR originated in a human donor in good health (CMV status not recorded). Some clones in this sample may be carry-over from other donors' samples. The CDR3 DNA is TGTGCCAGCAGTATAGGACGGAACTATAATTCACCCCTCCACTTT. The encoded protein is CASSIGRNYNSPLHF. The whole variable domain, remainder taken from reference TRBV28 and TRBJ1-6, is DVKVTQSSRYLVKRTGEKVFLECVQDMDHENMFWYRQDPGLGLRLIYFSYDVKMKEKGDIPEGYSVSREKKERFSLILESASTNQTSMYLCASSIGRNYNSPLHFGNGTRLTVT.